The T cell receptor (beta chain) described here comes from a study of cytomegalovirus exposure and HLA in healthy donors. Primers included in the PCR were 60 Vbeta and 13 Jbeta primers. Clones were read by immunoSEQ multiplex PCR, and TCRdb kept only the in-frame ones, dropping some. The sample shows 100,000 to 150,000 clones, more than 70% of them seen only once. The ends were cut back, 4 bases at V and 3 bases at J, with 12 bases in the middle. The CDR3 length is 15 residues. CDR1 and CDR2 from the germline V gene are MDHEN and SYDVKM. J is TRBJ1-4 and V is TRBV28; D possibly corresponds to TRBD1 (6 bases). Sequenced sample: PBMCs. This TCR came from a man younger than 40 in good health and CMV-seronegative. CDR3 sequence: CASSSTGRANEKLFF. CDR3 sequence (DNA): TGTGCCAGCAGTTCTACAGGGAGGGCTAATGAAAAACTGTTTTTT.